This T cell receptor (beta chain) derives from a study of blood T cell repertoires in COVID-19. The overall study: Acute-phase and convalescent COVID-19 samples originated in the United States, Italy and Spain.

Authors' processing steps: Amplification from reference gene primers served as the basis for estimated nucleated cell counts. Method: immunoSEQ multiplex PCR; TCRdb's copy keeps in-frame clones and lacks some. V, J and clone size reflect that table, while D and trimming were determined from the DNA. The sample lists 200,000 to 300,000 clones; 85% to 90% were seen once. With 0 bases removed from V and 7 bases from J, the gap between germline ends came to 19 bases. The CDR3 has 17 residues. Per the germline V gene, CDR1 is LGHDT and CDR2 is YNNKEL (reference sequence). This TCR derives from a middle-aged man who had recovered from COVID-19. The sequencing sample was made of PBMCs or T cells enriched from blood (not recorded which). The rearrangement links TRBV3-1 (or the pseudogene TRBV3-2) to TRBJ2-4; perhaps TRBD1 as D (5 bases). The CDR3 coding sequence is TGTGCCAGCAGCCAAGATATCCAGGGTGGGTTTCGGAACATTCAGTACTTC. Encoded protein: CASSQDIQGGFRNIQYF.